The rows below give T cell receptor beta chains drawn from one sample of a study of OX40 agonist ivuxolimab in advanced cancers. Produced via immunoSEQ multiplex PCR; TCRdb's table is partial and in-frame only. The table lists 77,000 or so clones, about 90% of them singletons. This sample comprised CD4+ or CD8+ T cells sorted from blood, obtained in a trial of the OX40 agonist ivuxolimab. The receptors were gathered from an adult with an advanced solid tumor such as melanoma, head and neck, liver or kidney cancer. The CDR3 runs from the conserved cysteine through the conserved F or W. The D gene is left open where the match is weak. Part of the rows lack a size; the others show once, few, many or a class for expanded clones.

V gene	D gene	clone size	J gene	CDR3 protein	CDR3 DNA
TRBV19	.	.	TRBJ1-5	CASSGGARVLVQPQHF	TGTGCCAGTAGTGGAGGGGCCAGGGTCCTCGTTCAGCCCCAGCATTTT
TRBV7-6	.	.	TRBJ2-3	CASSSPGQADTQYF	TGTGCCAGCAGCTCCCCGGGGCAGGCAGATACGCAGTATTTT
TRBV4-1	.	.	TRBJ2-1	CASSQELGLRGNEQFF	TGCGCCAGCAGCCAAGAACTGGGGTTGAGGGGCAACGAGCAGTTCTTC
TRBV4-1	.	.	TRBJ2-7	CASSQVTPSYEQYF	TGCGCCAGCAGCCAGGTCACCCCCTCCTACGAGCAGTACTTC
TRBV6-1	.	.	TRBJ2-2	CASREGGGELFF	TGTGCCAGCAGGGAGGGTGGCGGGGAGCTGTTTTTT
TRBV5-4	.	once	TRBJ2-7	CASSLSWGTGEQYF	TGTGCCAGCAGCTTGTCATGGGGAACAGGCGAGCAGTACTTC
TRBV6-4	TRBD2	.	TRBJ2-3	CASSGLAGSTDTQYF	TGTGCCAGCAGTGGACTAGCGGGTAGCACAGATACGCAGTATTTT
TRBV7-9	.	.	TRBJ2-2	CASSASRGDTGELFF	TGTGCCAGCAGCGCCTCCAGAGGAGACACCGGGGAGCTGTTTTTT
TRBV4-3	TRBD1	.	TRBJ1-6	CASSQERVTGAVNNSPLHF	TGCGCCAGCAGCCAAGAGCGCGTAACAGGGGCTGTGAATAATTCACCCCTCCACTTT
TRBV5-1	.	.	TRBJ1-4	CASSFPEGATTNEKLFF	TGCGCCAGCAGCTTTCCAGAGGGCGCTACAACTAATGAAAAACTGTTTTTT
TRBV5-1	.	.	TRBJ2-5	CASSQDSQETQYF	TGCGCCAGCAGCCAGGACAGCCAAGAGACCCAGTACTTC
TRBV9	.	.	TRBJ2-2	CASSVLERGGNTGELFF	TGTGCCAGCAGCGTATTAGAAAGAGGGGGGAACACCGGGGAGCTGTTTTTT
TRBV2	TRBD2	.	TRBJ2-3	CATIGLAGTTDTQYF	TGTGCCACCATTGGACTAGCGGGGACCACAGATACGCAGTATTTT
TRBV4-1	.	.	TRBJ1-2	CASSQAPWTLDGYGYTF	TGCGCCAGCAGCCAAGCGCCCTGGACCTTGGACGGCTATGGCTACACCTTC
TRBV7-9	.	.	TRBJ2-5	CASSPLSRRNQETQYF	TGTGCCAGCAGCCCATTGAGCAGGCGAAACCAAGAGACCCAGTACTTC
TRBV7-9	TRBD1	once	TRBJ1-2	CASSLETQGGNYGYTF	TGTGCCAGCAGCTTAGAGACGCAGGGGGGTAACTATGGCTACACCTTC
TRBV9	.	.	TRBJ1-2	CASSVVAEGYGYTF	TGTGCCAGCAGCGTAGTGGCCGAGGGCTATGGCTACACCTTC
TRBV5-6	.	.	TRBJ2-5	CASITGSGRETQYF	TGTGCCAGCATTACGGGCTCCGGGCGGGAGACCCAGTACTTC
TRBV7-3	.	.	TRBJ2-6	CASSLTFGTGANVLTF	TGTGCCAGCAGCTTAACGTTCGGGACTGGGGCCAACGTCCTGACTTTC
TRBV6-1	TRBD1	.	TRBJ1-4	CASSEDRGRFWDEKLFF	TGTGCCAGCAGTGAAGACAGGGGGCGCTTCTGGGATGAAAAACTGTTTTTT
TRBV27	.	.	TRBJ2-7	CASSFGASSYEQYF	TGTGCCAGCAGTTTCGGGGCGAGCTCCTACGAGCAGTACTTC
TRBV10-2	TRBD1	.	TRBJ1-2	CASSSGQGGEGYTF	TGCGCCAGCAGCTCTGGACAGGGGGGGGAAGGCTACACCTTC
TRBV13	.	.	TRBJ2-4	CASSLGAGNQNIQYF	TGTGCCAGCAGCTTAGGAGCAGGGAACCAAAACATTCAGTACTTC
TRBV27	TRBD2	.	TRBJ2-3	CASSPMGRADTQYF	TGTGCCAGCAGTCCGATGGGGAGGGCAGATACGCAGTATTTT
TRBV10-3	TRBD2	.	TRBJ2-3	CAISESWASGGAGTDTQYF	TGTGCCATCAGTGAGTCATGGGCTAGCGGGGGGGCCGGCACAGATACGCAGTATTTT
TRBV18	TRBD1	.	TRBJ2-7	CASSPGQTYEQYF	TGTGCCAGCTCACCGGGACAGACTTACGAGCAGTACTTC
TRBV27	.	.	TRBJ1-2	CASSLSSGYGYTF	TGTGCCAGCAGTTTATCGAGCGGATATGGCTACACCTTC
TRBV10-1	TRBD1	.	TRBJ1-3	CASSPTGNLGNTIYF	TGCGCCAGCAGCCCGACAGGGAATCTCGGAAACACCATATATTTT
TRBV5-4	.	.	TRBJ1-1	CASSVGPENTEAFF	TGTGCCAGCAGCGTGGGGCCGGAGAACACTGAAGCTTTCTTT
TRBV4-3	.	.	TRBJ1-5	CASSPGWRAGQPQHF	TGCGCCAGCAGCCCAGGTTGGAGGGCAGGACAGCCCCAGCATTTT
TRBV11-1	.	.	TRBJ1-2	CASSRHVSSYGYTF	TGTGCCAGCAGCCGCCACGTCAGTAGCTATGGCTACACCTTC
TRBV9	.	.	TRBJ2-5	CASSVALGARETQYF	TGTGCCAGCAGCGTAGCTCTGGGGGCGCGGGAGACCCAGTACTTC
TRBV6-6	.	.	TRBJ1-1	CASRVTGMNTEAFF	TGTGCCAGCAGGGTCACCGGGATGAACACTGAAGCTTTCTTT
TRBV4-1	.	.	TRBJ2-7	CASSQDPSRYDEQYF	TGCGCCAGCAGCCAAGACCCGAGCAGGTACGACGAGCAGTACTTC
TRBV7-3	.	.	TRBJ1-1	CASSLTGAPEAFF	TGTGCCAGCAGCTTAACGGGGGCCCCTGAAGCTTTCTTT
TRBV27	.	once	TRBJ1-2	CASSLNRVDYGYTF	TGTGCCAGCAGTTTAAACAGGGTCGACTATGGCTACACCTTC
TRBV27	TRBD2	.	TRBJ2-3	CASSFLAGGTDTQYF	TGTGCCAGCAGCTTTCTAGCGGGGGGGACAGATACGCAGTATTTT
TRBV27	.	.	TRBJ2-4	CATSFGFSSKNIQYF	TGTGCCACCTCCTTTGGGTTCTCGTCCAAAAACATTCAGTACTTC
TRBV6-4	.	.	TRBJ2-3	CASSPDGGGGTDTQYF	TGTGCCAGCAGTCCCGACGGGGGAGGCGGAACAGATACGCAGTATTTT
TRBV11-2	.	.	TRBJ2-7	CASSFLGGSYEQYF	TGTGCCAGCAGCTTTTTAGGGGGCTCCTACGAGCAGTACTTC
TRBV7-8	TRBD2	.	TRBJ2-5	CASSQGLAGTQETQYF	TGTGCCAGCAGCCAGGGACTAGCGGGGACCCAAGAGACCCAGTACTTC
TRBV29-1	TRBD2	.	TRBJ2-7	CSVAGTTSYEQYF	TGCAGCGTTGCGGGGACTACCTCCTACGAGCAGTACTTC
TRBV4-1	.	.	TRBJ1-3	CASSHVTISGNTIYF	TGCGCCAGCAGCCACGTTACAATCTCTGGAAACACCATATATTTT
TRBV29-1	.	.	TRBJ2-5	CSVGPSGMGTQYF	TGCAGCGTTGGCCCGTCAGGAATGGGGACCCAGTACTTC
TRBV19	TRBD1	.	TRBJ2-4	CASNTGANIQYF	TGTGCCAGTAACACAGGGGCGAACATTCAGTACTTC
TRBV27	.	.	TRBJ2-7	CASSLSVQGGEQYF	TGTGCCAGCAGTTTATCGGTCCAGGGAGGTGAGCAGTACTTC
TRBV5-4	.	once	TRBJ2-7	CASSPGTTYEQYF	TGTGCCAGCAGCCCGGGGACAACCTACGAGCAGTACTTC
TRBV7-8	TRBD2	.	TRBJ2-1	CASSLGLSGGLYYSYNEQFF	TGTGCCAGCAGCTTAGGCCTTAGCGGGGGGCTTTACTACTCTTACAATGAGCAGTTCTTC
TRBV11-2	.	.	TRBJ2-1	CASSMEYNEQFF	TGTGCCAGCAGCATGGAGTACAATGAGCAGTTCTTC
TRBV6-1	TRBD1	.	TRBJ1-1	CASYRDRGLNTEAFF	TGTGCCAGTTACCGGGACAGGGGTTTGAACACTGAAGCTTTCTTT
TRBV27	TRBD2	.	TRBJ2-5	CASSLSGLARETQYF	TGTGCCAGCAGTTTATCGGGACTAGCGAGGGAGACCCAGTACTTC